This TCR beta chain was retrieved from a study of blood T cell repertoires in COVID-19. Study information: The United States, Italy and Spain provided the acute and convalescent COVID-19 samples.

Germline values: CDR1 SGDLS, CDR2 YYNGEE. The trim removed 0 bases at V and 4 bases at J, leaving 5 bases unmatched. CDR3 size: 16 residues. The data were produced by immunoSEQ multiplex PCR, yet TCRdb's version contains in-frame clones alone and is incomplete. The sample records about 200,000 clones, roughly 86% being singletons. Sequencing was performed on peripheral blood. The sequence was collected from a man aged 60 to 69 with acute or convalescent COVID-19. V usage is TRBV9 and J usage is TRBJ2-1; 9 bases fit TRBD2. The CDR3: CASSVGLAGIYNEQFF. CDR3 DNA sequence: TGTGCCAGCAGCGTAGGGCTAGCGGGGATATACAATGAGCAGTTCTTC.